These T cell receptor beta chains were read from a single sample in a study of OX40 agonist ivuxolimab in advanced cancers. TCRdb's table, derived via immunoSEQ multiplex PCR, lists solely in-frame clones and lacks some. The sample yields roughly 100,000 clones, approximately 85% seen once. The sequencing here drew on CD4+ or CD8+ T cells sorted from blood, taken in a trial of the OX40 agonist ivuxolimab. The receptors come from an adult with an advanced solid tumor such as melanoma, head and neck, liver or kidney cancer. CDR3s include the opening cysteine and the closing phenylalanine or tryptophan.

TRBJ2-7 | TRBV4-1 | CASSLGPQGSEQYF
TRBJ2-7 | TRBV7-2 | CASTSPGPGTGDYEQYF
TRBJ2-2 | TRBV18 | CASSPLDTGELFF
TRBJ2-3 | TRBV10-3 | CAISESGGLGDTQYF
TRBJ2-7 | TRBV10-3 | CAIAALGGYEQYF
. | TRBV6-5 | CASSTRDRTYEQYF
TRBJ2-5 | TRBV7-2 | CASSLFSLDGREQYF
TRBJ1-6 | TRBV19 | CASRTGVSNSPLHF
TRBJ1-1 | TRBV28 | CASSWGRMNTEAFF
TRBJ1-1 | TRBV10-3 | CAISSDPGENTEAFF
TRBJ2-3 | TRBV11-3 | CASSLSGVGTDTQYF
TRBJ1-4 | TRBV18 | CASSPGSNEKLFF
TRBJ2-3 | TRBV7-2 | CASSPGLAGVGQYF
. | TRBV6-6 | CASRRDSSYEQYF
TRBJ1-2 | TRBV4-1 | CASSQDRTARDYGYTF
TRBJ2-1 | TRBV7-3 | CASSLNDSPYNEQFF
TRBJ2-1 | TRBV19 | CASSIDERLAGGRGEQFF
TRBJ1-1 | TRBV7-3 | CASSVTGGLNTEAFF
TRBJ1-1 | TRBV29-1 | CSYTRTANTEAFF
TRBJ2-7 | TRBV11-3 | CASSEGQNPSEQYF
TRBJ2-1 | TRBV5-1 | CASSLDGTGAYNEQFF
TRBJ1-3 | TRBV19 | CASSGIFLGDTIYF
TRBJ1-2 | TRBV4-3 | CASSQDSGGPDPYGYTF
TRBJ1-3 | TRBV21-1 | CASSAQHARNTIYF
TRBJ2-1 | TRBV6-5 | CASSYIRTSEQFF
TRBJ1-1 | TRBV5-1 | CASNPRTANTEAFF
TRBJ2-1 | TRBV28 | CASSRTDSEQFF
TRBJ2-7 | TRBV19 | CASSIGTGGVYEQYF
TRBJ1-2 | TRBV11-2 | CASSSQTGLDGYTF
TRBJ1-5 | TRBV30 | CAWSAEAGQPQHF
TRBJ1-2 | TRBV10-3 | CAIRQTGYGYTF
TRBJ2-7 | TRBV25-1 | CASSLTETYEQYF
TRBJ2-1 | TRBV7-7 | CASSLEAGGDNEQFF
TRBJ2-7 | TRBV5-6 | CASSLRTYEQYF
TRBJ2-4 | TRBV19 | CASSGVSGRYF
TRBJ2-7 | TRBV6-1 | CASTYRQGYEQYF
TRBJ2-3 | TRBV5-4 | CASRNREADTQYF
TRBJ2-2 | TRBV7-2 | CASSLGGRATGELFF
TRBJ2-5 | TRBV7-2 | CASSYSQEGGTQYF
TRBJ1-2 | TRBV19 | CASSIVPAYGYTF
TRBJ1-2 | TRBV9 | CASSGGQGAGGYTF
TRBJ2-3 | TRBV4-2 | CASSQRQGTDTQYF
TRBJ2-1 | TRBV15 | CATRLDTGTYNEQFF
TRBJ1-2 | TRBV5-4 | CASSLDRGEGGYTF
TRBJ2-5 | TRBV27 | CASRGGYGTQYF
TRBJ2-2 | TRBV7-3 | CASSLSGTSPGELFF
TRBJ2-1 | TRBV30 | CAWSVSAVVFRNEQFF